This TCR beta chain was sequenced for a study of T cells in Graves' hyperthyroidism and ophthalmopathy. This clonotype appeared many times. Each diagnosis was grounded in clinical symptoms, serum thyroxine and TRAb, thyroid ultrasound, and orbital computed tomography. The CDR3 is 14 amino acids. Trimming shortened V by 2 bases and J by 3 bases, and 10 bases separated the two germline ends. Germline CDR1 reads SGHDN; CDR2 reads FVKESK. Amplified TCR beta CDR3 regions came from RNA transcripts. HTBI primers drove first-round RT-PCR of the TCR CDR3. TCRdb itself ran the multiplex PCR reads through MiXCR, one entry per CDR3 protein. The data hold a few hundred thousand distinct CDR3 sequences, with just over 45% observed a single time.

This TCR was sampled from a woman aged 18-29 years with Graves' hyperthyroidism. The specimen sequenced was peripheral blood or thyroid tissue (not recorded which). This chain connects TRBV14 to TRBJ1-1; D gene unclear. CDR3 coding DNA: TGTGCCAGCAGCCAAAATAAGGGAGACACTGAAGCTTTCTTT. It translates to CASSQNKGDTEAFF.